The T cell receptor (beta chain) described here comes from a study of shared clonotypes between healthy human individuals. General observations from the study: Naive CD4 clonotypes overlapped across several donors at around 4.8%. It was the non-shared clonotypes that had lower generation probabilities than clonotypes shared by all four donors. Even with large depth, rarefaction showed that sorted-subset sequencing was incomplete.

The method was immunoSEQ multiplex PCR; TCRdb's version includes in-frame clones alone and lacks a portion of them. The sample records 2 million to 2.5 million clones, about 95% being singletons. In the case of this clone: What it binds is unknown.

The naive CD8 population came from CD45RO-negative cells selected for CCR7, without terminally differentiated effector memory CD45RA+ cells. Each sample came from a Caucasian adult donor living in Nashville, Tennessee. Per the germline V gene, CDR1 is SGDLS and CDR2 is YYNGEE. This CDR3 spans 15 amino acids. Trimming stripped 5 bases from V and 6 bases from J, with 18 bases between. The rearrangement joins TRBV9 to TRBJ2-1, with D perhaps TRBD2 (6 bases). Sequencing used naive CD8+ T cells sorted from blood. This clonotype was obtained from a man aged 18 to 29 in good health. The CDR3 here is CASRAPLSGVNEQFF. CDR3 bases: TGTGCCAGCAGGGCTCCCCTCTCGGGGGTCAATGAGCAGTTCTTC. Full variable domain (remainder filled in from reference TRBV9 and TRBJ2-1): DSGVTQTPKHLITATGQRVTLRCSPRSGDLSVYWYQQSLDQGLQFLIQYYNGEERAKGNILERFSAQQFPDLHSELNLSSLELGDSALYFCASRAPLSGVNEQFFGPGTRLTVL.